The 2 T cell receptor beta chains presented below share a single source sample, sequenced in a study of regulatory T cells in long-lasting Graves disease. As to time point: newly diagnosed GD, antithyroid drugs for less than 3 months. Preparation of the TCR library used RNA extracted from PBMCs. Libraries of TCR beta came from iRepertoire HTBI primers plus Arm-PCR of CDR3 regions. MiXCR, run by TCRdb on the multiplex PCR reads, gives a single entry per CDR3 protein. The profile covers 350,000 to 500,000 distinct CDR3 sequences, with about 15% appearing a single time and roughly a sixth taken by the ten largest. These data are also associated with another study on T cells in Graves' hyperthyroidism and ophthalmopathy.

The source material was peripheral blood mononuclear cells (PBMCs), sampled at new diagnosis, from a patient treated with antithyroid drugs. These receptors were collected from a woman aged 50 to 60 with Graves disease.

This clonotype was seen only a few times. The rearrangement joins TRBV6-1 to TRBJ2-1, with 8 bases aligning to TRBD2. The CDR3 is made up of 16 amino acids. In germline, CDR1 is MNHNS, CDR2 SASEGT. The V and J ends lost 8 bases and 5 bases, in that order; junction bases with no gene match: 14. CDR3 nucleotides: TGTGCCAGCTTTTTTGCCCGTGATAGCGGGAACAATGAGCAGTTCTTC. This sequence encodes CASFFARDSGNNEQFF.

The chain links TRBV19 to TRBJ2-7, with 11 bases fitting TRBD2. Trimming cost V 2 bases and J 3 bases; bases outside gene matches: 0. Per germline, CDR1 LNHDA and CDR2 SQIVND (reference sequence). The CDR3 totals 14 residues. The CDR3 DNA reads TGTGCCAGTAGTATACTAGCGGGAGGCTACGAGCAGTACTTC. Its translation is CASSILAGGYEQYF.